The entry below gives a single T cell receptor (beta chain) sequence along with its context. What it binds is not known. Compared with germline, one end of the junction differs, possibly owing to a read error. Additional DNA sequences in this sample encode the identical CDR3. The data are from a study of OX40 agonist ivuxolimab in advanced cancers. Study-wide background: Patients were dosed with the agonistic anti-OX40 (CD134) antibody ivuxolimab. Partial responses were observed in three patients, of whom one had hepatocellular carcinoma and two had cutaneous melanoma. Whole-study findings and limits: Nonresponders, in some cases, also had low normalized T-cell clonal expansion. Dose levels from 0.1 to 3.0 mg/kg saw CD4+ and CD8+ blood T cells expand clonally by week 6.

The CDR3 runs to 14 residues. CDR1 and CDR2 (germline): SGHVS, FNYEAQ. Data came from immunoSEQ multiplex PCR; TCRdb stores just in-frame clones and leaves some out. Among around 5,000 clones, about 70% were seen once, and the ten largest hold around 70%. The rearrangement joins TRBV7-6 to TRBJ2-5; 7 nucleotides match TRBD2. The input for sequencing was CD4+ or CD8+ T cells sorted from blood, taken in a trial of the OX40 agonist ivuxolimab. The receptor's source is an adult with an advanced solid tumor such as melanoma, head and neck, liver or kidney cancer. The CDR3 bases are TGTGCTAGCAGCCCCGGGACTACGGAAGAGACCCAGTACTTC. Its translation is CASSPGTTEETQYF.